These T cell receptor beta chains were read from a single sample in a study of blood T cell repertoires in COVID-19. Clones were sequenced by immunoSEQ multiplex PCR, and TCRdb holds only the in-frame ones, with some missing. The profile shows approximately 90,000 clones, around 82% of them singletons. The sequencing input was peripheral blood. The source of these receptors is a human donor in a cohort sampled during active COVID-19. CDR3s include the opening cysteine and the closing phenylalanine or tryptophan. A D gene is named only where the DNA matches it firmly. The size of a clone is reported for some rows only, either as once, few or many, or as a class for expanded clones.

size,V,J,length,D,DNA,CDR3
.,TRBV25-1,TRBJ2-5,17,TRBD2,TGTGCCAGCAGTAAGGGGCTAGCGGGAGTTAGAGAAGAGACCCAGTACTTC,CASSKGLAGVREETQYF
.,TRBV27,TRBJ1-2,13,.,TGTGCCAGCAGTCAAGCCTGGTACTATGGCTACACCTTC,CASSQAWYYGYTF
.,TRBV6-1,TRBJ1-3,14,.,TGTGCCAGCAGTGAAGCCGGGGGGGGAAACACCATATATTTT,CASSEAGGGNTIYF
.,TRBV4-2,TRBJ2-3,18,TRBD2,TGTGCCAGCAGCCAAGAGGGGCGGCTAGCGGGAGGACTAGATACGCAGTATTTT,CASSQEGRLAGGLDTQYF
few,TRBV7-3,TRBJ2-2,16,.,TGTGCCAGCAGCTTATCACTAGGATCGAGCGTCGGGGAGCTGTTTTTT,CASSLSLGSSVGELFF
.,TRBV3-1/TRBV3-2,TRBJ2-7,15,.,TGTGCCAGCAGCCAAGCCGCTAGGGGTACCTACGAGCAGTACTTC,CASSQAARGTYEQYF
.,TRBV19,TRBJ2-7,13,TRBD1,TGTGCCAGTAGGCGGGACAGGGGCTACGAGCAGTACTTC,CASRRDRGYEQYF
.,TRBV19,TRBJ2-7,16,.,TGTGCCAGTAGTACACCCCGGGGTAGCGGTTCCTACGAGCAGTACTTC,CASSTPRGSGSYEQYF
.,TRBV7-8,TRBJ1-1,16,.,TGTGCCAGCAGCTTAACCTTAGGGAGATTGAACACTGAAGCTTTCTTT,CASSLTLGRLNTEAFF
.,TRBV7-2,TRBJ2-1,13,.,TGTGCCAGCAGCTCGGGAAACGGGAATGAGCAGTTCTTC,CASSSGNGNEQFF
.,TRBV5-1,TRBJ1-1,13,.,TGCGCCAGCAGCATTCCCGGCGGGACTGAAGCTTTCTTT,CASSIPGGTEAFF
.,TRBV6-5,TRBJ2-3,15,TRBD1,TGTGCCAGCAGTTGGGACAGGGGCTCCACAGATACGCAGTATTTT,CASSWDRGSTDTQYF
few,TRBV9,TRBJ1-3,16,.,TGTGCCAGCAGCGAGGGACACTATCTAGAGGGAAACACCATATATTTT,CASSEGHYLEGNTIYF
.,TRBV5-1,TRBJ1-4,15,.,TGCGCCAGCAGCTCCCGGGCGGGGGATAATGAAAAACTGTTTTTT,CASSSRAGDNEKLFF
.,TRBV10-3,TRBJ1-2,12,.,TGTGCCATCAGTGGGGCGGGAGATGGCTACACCTTC,CAISGAGDGYTF
.,TRBV6-5,TRBJ1-5,12,.,TGTGCCAGCAGTTCCCAGCGGGGGCCCCAGCATTTT,CASSSQRGPQHF
.,TRBV4-2,TRBJ2-3,16,TRBD2,TGTGCCAGCAGCCAAGGCGGGGGGTTCTCCACAGATACGCAGTATTTT,CASSQGGGFSTDTQYF
.,TRBV3-1/TRBV3-2,TRBJ2-7,14,.,TGTGCCAGCAGCCAAGTTAGCGGCAGCTACGAGCAGTACTTC,CASSQVSGSYEQYF
.,TRBV11-2,TRBJ1-2,15,TRBD1,TGTGCCAGCAGCTCGAACCGGGACAGGGTTTACGGCTACACCTTC,CASSSNRDRVYGYTF
.,TRBV19,TRBJ2-1,14,.,TGTGCCAGTTCCTCGGGAGAATCCTACAATGAGCAGTTCTTC,CASSSGESYNEQFF
.,TRBV7-8,TRBJ2-5,16,.,TGTGCCAGCAGCTTAGCGAGGTGGGCGGGACGGGAGACCCAGTACTTC,CASSLARWAGRETQYF
.,TRBV4-2,TRBJ2-4,15,.,TGTGCCAGCAGCCAAAGTCGGGGGGCGGGAAACATTCAGTACTTC,CASSQSRGAGNIQYF
.,TRBV9,TRBJ2-7,13,.,TGTGCCAGCAGCCCGACTCTCTCCTACGAGCAGTACTTC,CASSPTLSYEQYF
once,TRBV3-1/TRBV3-2,TRBJ2-5,13,.,TGTGCCAGCAGCCAAGAACTGCAAGAGACCCAGTACTTC,CASSQELQETQYF
few,TRBV18,TRBJ1-4,16,TRBD1,TGTGCCAGCTCACCCATGCGGGGCAGGGGGCCGGAAAAACTGTTTTTT,CASSPMRGRGPEKLFF
.,TRBV6-1,TRBJ1-1,15,.,TGTGCCAGCAGTGAAGCCTGGAGGGTCGGCACTGAAGCTTTCTTT,CASSEAWRVGTEAFF
.,TRBV6-2/TRBV6-3,TRBJ1-2,15,.,TGTGCCAGCAGCCCCTGGACAGCTCGTAACTATGGCTACACCTTC,CASSPWTARNYGYTF
.,TRBV19,TRBJ1-5,19,TRBD1,TGTGCCAGTAGACCCAAACCCCCTTTCCGCGGGACAGGGGACCAGCCCCAGCATTTT,CASRPKPPFRGTGDQPQHF
.,TRBV5-6,TRBJ2-1,12,.,TGTGCCAGCAGCATTCTAGAAAATGAGCAGTTCTTC,CASSILENEQFF
.,TRBV6-2/TRBV6-3,TRBJ2-1,14,.,TGTGCCAGCAGTTCGATTAGCTCCTACAATGAGCAGTTCTTC,CASSSISSYNEQFF